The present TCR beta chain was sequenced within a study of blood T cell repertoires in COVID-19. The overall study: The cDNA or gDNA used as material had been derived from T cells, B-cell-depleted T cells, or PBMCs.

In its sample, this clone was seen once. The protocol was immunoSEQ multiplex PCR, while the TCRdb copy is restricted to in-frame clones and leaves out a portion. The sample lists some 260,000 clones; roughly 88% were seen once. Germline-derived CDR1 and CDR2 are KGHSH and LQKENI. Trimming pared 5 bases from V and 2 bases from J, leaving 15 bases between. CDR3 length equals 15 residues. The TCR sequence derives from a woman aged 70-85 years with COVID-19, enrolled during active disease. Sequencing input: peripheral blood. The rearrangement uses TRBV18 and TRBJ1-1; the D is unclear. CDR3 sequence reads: CASSEIRALNTEAFF. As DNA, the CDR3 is TGTGCCAGCTCAGAGATTAGAGCCCTAAACACTGAAGCTTTCTTT.